This T cell receptor beta chain was identified in a study of patients and donors after allogeneic stem cell transplantation. TCRdb re-derived calls from the RT-PCR reads in MiXCR, one entry per CDR3 protein. The table shows about a million distinct CDR3 sequences, with 18% occurring only once. Germline CDR1 and CDR2: SGDLS and YYNGEE. J was trimmed by 3 bases and V by 5 bases; bases with no gene match: 5. This CDR3 is built from 15 residues. The chain is built from TRBV9 and TRBJ2-6; 7 nucleotides align to TRBD1. The source material was blood, either unsorted or a sorted T cell fraction (not recorded which). This TCR derives from a human donor who was either an allogeneic HSCT recipient or a stem cell or donor lymphocyte infusion donor (not recorded which). It is not recorded whose cells these are; they may come from a transplant donor. Written as DNA, the CDR3 is TGTGCCAGCAGTGTCACAGGGGATGGGGCCAACGTCCTGACTTTC. Protein sequence: CASSVTGDGANVLTF.